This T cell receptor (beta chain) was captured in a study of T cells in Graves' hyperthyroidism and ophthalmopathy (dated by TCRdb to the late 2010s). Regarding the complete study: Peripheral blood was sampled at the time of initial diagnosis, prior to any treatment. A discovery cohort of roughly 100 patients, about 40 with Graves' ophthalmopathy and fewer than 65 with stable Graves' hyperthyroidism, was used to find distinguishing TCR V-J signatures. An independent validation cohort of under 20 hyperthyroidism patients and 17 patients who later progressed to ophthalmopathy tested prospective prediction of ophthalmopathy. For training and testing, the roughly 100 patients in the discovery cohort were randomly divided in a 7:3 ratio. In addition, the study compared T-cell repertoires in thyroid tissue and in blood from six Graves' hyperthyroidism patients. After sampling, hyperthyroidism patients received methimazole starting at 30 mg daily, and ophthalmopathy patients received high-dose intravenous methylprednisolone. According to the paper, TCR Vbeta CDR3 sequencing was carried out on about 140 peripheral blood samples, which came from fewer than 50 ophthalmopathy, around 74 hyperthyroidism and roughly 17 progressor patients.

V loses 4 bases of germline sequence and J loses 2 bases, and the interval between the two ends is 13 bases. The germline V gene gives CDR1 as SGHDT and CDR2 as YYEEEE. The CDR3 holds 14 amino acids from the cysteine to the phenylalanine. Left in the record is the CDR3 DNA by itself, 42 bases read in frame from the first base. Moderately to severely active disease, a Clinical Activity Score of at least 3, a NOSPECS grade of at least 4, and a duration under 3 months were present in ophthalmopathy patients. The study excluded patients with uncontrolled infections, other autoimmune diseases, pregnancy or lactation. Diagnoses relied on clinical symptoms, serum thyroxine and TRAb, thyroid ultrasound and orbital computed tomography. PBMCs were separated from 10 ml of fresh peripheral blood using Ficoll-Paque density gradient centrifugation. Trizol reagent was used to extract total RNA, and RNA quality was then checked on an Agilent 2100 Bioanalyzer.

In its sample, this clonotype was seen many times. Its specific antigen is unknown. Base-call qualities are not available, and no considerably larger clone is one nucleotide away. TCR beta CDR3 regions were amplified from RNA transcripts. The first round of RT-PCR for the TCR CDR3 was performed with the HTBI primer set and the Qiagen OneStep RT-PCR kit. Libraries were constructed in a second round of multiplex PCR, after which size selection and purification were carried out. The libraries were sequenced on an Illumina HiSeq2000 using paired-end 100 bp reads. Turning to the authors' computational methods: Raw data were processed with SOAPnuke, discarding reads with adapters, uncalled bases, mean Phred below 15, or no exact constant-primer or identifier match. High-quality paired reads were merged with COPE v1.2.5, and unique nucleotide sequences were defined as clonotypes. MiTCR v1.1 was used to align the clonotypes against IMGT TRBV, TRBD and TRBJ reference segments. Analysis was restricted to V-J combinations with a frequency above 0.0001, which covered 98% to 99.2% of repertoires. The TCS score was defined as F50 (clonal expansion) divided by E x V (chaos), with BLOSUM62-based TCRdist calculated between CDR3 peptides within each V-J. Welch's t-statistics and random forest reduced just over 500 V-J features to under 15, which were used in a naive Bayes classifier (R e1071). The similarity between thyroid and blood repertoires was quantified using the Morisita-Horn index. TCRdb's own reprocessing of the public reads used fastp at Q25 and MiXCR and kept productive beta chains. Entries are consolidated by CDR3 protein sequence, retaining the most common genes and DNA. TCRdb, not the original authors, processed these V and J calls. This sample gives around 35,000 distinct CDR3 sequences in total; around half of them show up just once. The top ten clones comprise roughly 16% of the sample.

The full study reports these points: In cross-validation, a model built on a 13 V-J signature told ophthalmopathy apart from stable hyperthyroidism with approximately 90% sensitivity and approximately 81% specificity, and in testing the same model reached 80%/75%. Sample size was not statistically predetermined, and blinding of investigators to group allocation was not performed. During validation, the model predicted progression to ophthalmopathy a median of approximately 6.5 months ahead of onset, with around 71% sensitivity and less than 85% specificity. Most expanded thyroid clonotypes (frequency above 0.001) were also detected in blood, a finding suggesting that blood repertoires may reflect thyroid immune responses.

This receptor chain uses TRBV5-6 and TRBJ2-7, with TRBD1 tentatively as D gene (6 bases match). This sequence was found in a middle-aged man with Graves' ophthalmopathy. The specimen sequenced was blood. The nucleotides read TGTGCCAGCAGCCGTACAGGGTCCGCCTACGAGCAGTACTTC. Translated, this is CASSRTGSAYEQYF.